This T cell receptor beta chain stems from a study of identical twins. Regarding the study as a whole: Out-of-frame alpha sequences that twins shared showed excess low generation probability. Insertions were fewer in abundant cord blood beta clonotypes, whereas memory repertoires showed none of this pattern. Invariant populations such as MAIT and iNKT cells could partly muddle zero-insertion analyses.

With respect to this clonotype: Its antigen is currently unknown.

CDR1 is DFQATT and CDR2 is SNEGSKA in the germline V gene (reference sequence). The V and J ends lost 3 bases and 5 bases, in that order; junction bases with no gene match: 12. The CDR3 is made up of 16 amino acids. Addition of a universal primer site occurred through template switching, and cDNA carried unique molecular identifiers. TCRdb passed the 5' RACE reads through MiXCR, listing each CDR3 protein once. The sample holds around 250,000 distinct CDR3 sequences, roughly 13% seen once. These data were likewise used in another study, on yellow fever vaccine responses in identical twins.

The receptor was isolated from a young woman in good health. The rearrangement joins TRBV20-1 to TRBJ2-7, with 11 positions matching TRBD2. Sequenced: memory (CD45RO+) T cells sorted from blood. CDR3 residues: CSARGLAALITDEQYF. The CDR3 bases are TGCAGTGCTAGGGGACTAGCGGCTCTCATTACGGACGAGCAGTACTTC.